Here is one TCR beta chain with its context. The data were obtained in a study of blood T cell repertoires in COVID-19. Per the original data handling: Reference gene primers were amplified, and this amplification served to estimate nucleated cell counts. Generated by immunoSEQ multiplex PCR, the TCRdb table keeps only in-frame clones and is missing some. V, J and clone size are those of that table, while D and trimming were read from the DNA. The table records about 120,000 clones, around 82% of them present only once. This clonotype originated in a human donor in a cohort sampled during active COVID-19. Sequencing input: peripheral blood.

Here the CDR3 DNA reads TGCGCCAGCAGCGAACAAGACAGGAGGAGGGAGACCCAGTACTTC. Its protein is CASSEQDRRRETQYF. The chain carries TRBV5-1 and TRBJ2-5; the D gene is possibly TRBD1 (6 bases). Germline V gene sequence: CDR1 SGHRS, CDR2 YFSETQ. The CDR3 length is 15 residues. Between the trimmed V and J ends, which lost 4 bases and 5 bases, there was a span of 18 bases. The full variable domain, with the rest looked up from reference TRBV5-1 and TRBJ2-5, is KAGVTQTPRYLIKTRGQQVTLSCSPISGHRSVSWYQQTPGQGLQFLFEYFSETQRNKGNFPGRFSGRQFSNSRSEMNVSTLELGDSALYLCASSEQDRRRETQYFGPGTRLLVL.